Presented here are 9 T cell receptor beta chains from one specimen sequenced in a study of T cell responses to AZD1222 COVID-19 vaccine. Repertoires were generated with immunoSEQ multiplex PCR, while TCRdb's copy carries only in-frame clones and drops some. The table shows roughly 100,000 clones, with approximately 90% occurring only once. Sequenced material: peripheral blood, taken on day 0 of AZD1222 vaccination. The receptors shown here come from an adult in good health.

The genes are TRBV4-1 and TRBJ2-7, with D hard to call. The CDR3 totals 11 residues. V shed 8 bases and J shed 0 bases, with 5 bases lying between them. Germline CDR1 MGHRA, CDR2 YSYEKL. CDR3 sequence reads: CASSTSYEQYF. The DNA for the CDR3 is TGCGCCAGCTCTACCTCCTACGAGCAGTACTTC.

This chain connects TRBV3-1 (or the pseudogene TRBV3-2) to TRBJ2-1; D is ambiguous. The V end lost 0 bases, the J end lost 10 bases, and 16 bases lay between the germline ends. Germline CDR1 is LGHDT and CDR2 is YNNKEL (reference sequence). The CDR3 totals 15 residues. CDR3 DNA sequence: TGTGCCAGCAGCCAAGAACCCACGGCAGCGCTAGAGCAGTTCTTC. The encoded protein is CASSQEPTAALEQFF.

This clone was picked up one time. This chain connects TRBV19 to TRBJ1-1; the match to TRBD1 covers 8 bases. Trimming removed 1 base from V and 3 bases from J; junction bases left unmatched: 10. This CDR3 has 17 amino acids. Germline V gives CDR1 LNHDA, CDR2 SQIVND (reference sequence). In nucleotides, the CDR3 is TGTGCCAGTAGTATAGCCTCCTCTGGACAGGGACACACTGAAGCTTTCTTT. This translates into CASSIASSGQGHTEAFF.

This chain joins TRBV2 and TRBJ1-4; D unresolved. CDR3 size: 14 residues. Trimming shortened V by 3 bases and J by 3 bases, and 8 bases separated the two germline ends. Per germline, CDR1 SNHLY and CDR2 FYNNEI. CDR3 bases: TGTGCCAGCAGTGAGGGCCTATCTAATGAAAAACTGTTTTTT. Its protein is CASSEGLSNEKLFF.

Notes on this clone: The sample contains more than one DNA sequence encoding this CDR3. The chain carries TRBV28 and TRBJ2-1, with D hard to call. The germline V and J ends were trimmed by 2 bases and 4 bases, with 3 bases remaining between them. CDR1 MDHEN and CDR2 SYDVKM come from the germline V gene. The CDR3 contains 12 residues. CDR3 DNA sequence: TGTGCCAGCAGTTTAGAATACAATGAGCAGTTCTTC. Protein sequence: CASSLEYNEQFF.

The chain has TRBV6-5 and TRBJ2-7; D might be TRBD2 (7 bases). V was shortened by 2 bases and J by 5 bases, with 13 bases between the two germline ends. The CDR3 totals 14 residues. The germline V gene encodes CDR1 MNHEY and CDR2 SVGAGI. The CDR3 protein is CASSYRGAIHEQYF. The CDR3 DNA is TGTGCCAGCAGTTACCGGGGGGCGATCCACGAGCAGTACTTC.

The chain employs TRBV25-1 and TRBJ1-2; 9 bases align to TRBD1. V trimming: 3 bases; J trimming: 14 bases; junction bases outside the gene matches: 10. Germline values: CDR1 MGHDK, CDR2 SYGVNS. The CDR3 is 13 amino acids. CDR3 region: CASSDLWTGDITF. The CDR3 bases are TGTGCCAGCAGTGACCTCTGGACAGGGGACATTACCTTC.

With respect to this clone: The CDR3 ends on some other residue instead of the conserved phenylalanine or tryptophan, so this is likely a read error. V is TRBV14 and J is TRBJ1-6, with D uncertain. The CDR3 sequence is 18 residues long. V lost 1 base to trimming and J lost 0 bases, with 13 bases between them. Germline values: CDR1 SGHDN, CDR2 FVKESK. This chain's CDR3 is CASSQVPQWSSYNSPLHL. CDR3 coding DNA: TGTGCCAGCAGCCAAGTCCCACAGTGGAGCTCCTATAATTCACCCCTCCACCTT.

The V gene is TRBV4-1, the J gene TRBJ1-2; unclear D gene. The CDR3 consists of 14 residues. Germline V gives CDR1 MGHRA, CDR2 YSYEKL. The germline V and J ends were trimmed by 1 base and 3 bases, with 9 bases remaining between them. The CDR3 region has the DNA TGCGCCAGCAGCCAAGTTTGGGCGGACTATGGCTACACCTTC. Translation: CASSQVWADYGYTF.